The T cell receptor beta chain described here comes from a study of tumor-infiltrating lymphocytes in primary liver carcinoma. Turning to the study itself: Samples had roughly 3.65 to 8 million productive TCRbeta reads, comparable between tissue types.

Unsorted whole blood yielded the blood RNA, and germline DNA was also extracted. The patients carried chronic HBV infection and had received no treatment. TCR beta cDNA was reverse-transcribed from approximately 0.45 ug of total RNA. The reaction used a constant-region primer and ProtoScript II reverse transcriptase. Amplification in three nested multiplex PCR rounds with slightly modified ARM-PCR gave rise to TCR beta libraries. In the first two PCR rounds, TRBV1-TRBV30 forward primers were paired with a C-beta reverse primer, and each round lasted roughly 10 cycles. TCRdb reprocessed the multiplex PCR reads with MiXCR, giving one entry per CDR3 protein. The sample lists nearly 200,000 distinct CDR3 sequences, 65% occurring once. The ends were cut back, 8 bases at V and 4 bases at J, with 15 bases in the middle. There are 14 residues in the CDR3. The germline CDR1 and CDR2 sequences are MNHEY and SVGAGI.

Study results and limitations: Tumor region pairs overlapped more than did tumor-adjacent and tumor-blood pairs.

Notes on this clonotype: Its target is not known.

This chain links TRBV6-5 with TRBJ1-5; D is perhaps TRBD1 (6 bases). The sequence was collected from a woman aged 60-75 years with primary liver carcinoma and hepatitis B virus infection. Sequenced sample: peripheral blood. CDR3 region: CASAVGGGNQPQHF. As DNA, the CDR3 is TGTGCCAGCGCTGTAGGGGGAGGTAATCAGCCCCAGCATTTT.